These 27 T cell receptor beta chains share one sample of origin, sequenced in a study of cytomegalovirus exposure and HLA in healthy donors (dated by TCRdb to 2015 to 2018). Library creation used the immunoSEQ multiplex PCR assay. TCRdb limited this immuneACCESS table to in-frame rearrangements with V and J called. A share of clones is missing; checked studies link under half to unresolved V genes, and the rest is unexplained. Present in this sample are fewer than 90,000 clones, 84% of which were seen just once. 9.5% to 13% of the sample comes from the top ten. The source material was PBMCs. The origin of the receptors is a woman aged 18-35 years in good health and CMV-seropositive.

The V and J genes are TRBV4-1 and TRBJ2-1, with D tentatively TRBD2 (5 bases). The CDR3 covers 15 residues. Germline CDR1 and CDR2: MGHRA and YSYEKL. V lost 0 bases to trimming and J lost 6 bases, with 12 bases between them. The CDR3 bases are TGCGCCAGCAGCCAAGATCTGGCTAGCCTCAATGAGCAGTTCTTC. Its translation: CASSQDLASLNEQFF.

This clone came up a few times. The chain is built from TRBV2 and TRBJ2-7; D gene uncertain. The V end lost 1 base, the J end lost 5 bases, and 6 bases lay between the germline ends. In germline, CDR1 is SNHLY, CDR2 FYNNEI. There are 12 residues in the CDR3. CDR3 amino acids: CASSEGQDEQYF. DNA of the CDR3: TGTGCCAGCAGTGAAGGGCAGGACGAGCAGTACTTC.

This rearrangement joins TRBV19 to TRBJ2-4; TRBD2 might be the D (7 bases). The V gene's germline CDR1 is LNHDA and CDR2 SQIVND (reference sequence). The CDR3 has 13 residues. Trimming took 10 bases from V and 3 from J, leaving 13 bases between them. This CDR3 reads CATKGGGKNIQYF. The CDR3 bases are TGTGCCACTAAGGGGGGGGGCAAAAACATTCAGTACTTC.

V gene TRBV5-8 combines with J gene TRBJ2-7; 12 nucleotides line up with TRBD2. This CDR3 comprises 15 residues. J lost 6 bases, V lost 2 bases, and 6 bases had no gene match. Germline CDR1 is SGHTS and CDR2 is YDEGEE. The CDR3 DNA follows: TGTGCCAGCAGCTTTGCTAGCGGGGGGGCAGGCGAGCAGTACTTC. The encoded protein is CASSFASGGAGEQYF.

V gene TRBV7-9 combines with J gene TRBJ1-1; a possible D gene is TRBD1 (6 bases). The CDR3 covers 13 residues. V was clipped by 5 bases and J by 6 bases, with 13 bases between them. Germline V lookup: CDR1 SEHNR, CDR2 FQNEAQ (reference sequence). The CDR3 region has the DNA TGTGCCAGCAGCATAACGGGGGGCGCTGAAGCTTTCTTT. Its protein is CASSITGGAEAFF.

The chain uses TRBV28 and TRBJ1-4; TRBD1 aligns across 7 bases. The CDR3 extends over 13 amino acids. The germline V gene has CDR1 MDHEN and CDR2 SYDVKM. V dropped 9 bases and J dropped 7; count of bases not matched to a gene: 8. In nucleotides, the CDR3 is TGTGCCAGTGGGCAGGGGGTGCGTGAAAAACTGTTTTTT. It is translated as CASGQGVREKLFF.

V is TRBV4-1 and J is TRBJ2-3, with 8 bases that match TRBD2. This CDR3 has 17 residues. The trim removed 0 bases at V and 2 bases at J, leaving 7 bases unmatched. The germline V gene has CDR1 MGHRA and CDR2 YSYEKL. The CDR3, as DNA: TGCGCCAGCAGCCAAGACCCTAGCGGGTTGACCACAGATACGCAGTATTTT. It specifies CASSQDPSGLTTDTQYF.

This clone showed up just a few times. V is TRBV7-2 and J is TRBJ2-3; 10 nucleotides line up with TRBD2. CDR1 and CDR2 (germline): SGHTA, FQGNSA. The J segment lost 2 bases and the V segment lost 1 base, leaving 3 bases of the junction unmatched. The CDR3 consists of 16 residues. The CDR3 loop reads CASSLGTSGYTDTQYF. The DNA of the CDR3 is TGTGCCAGCAGCTTAGGGACTAGCGGATACACAGATACGCAGTATTTT. Filled out from reference TRBV7-2 and TRBJ2-3, the complete variable domain reads GAGVSQSPSNKVTEKGKDVELRCDPISGHTALYWYRQSLGQGLEFLIYFQGNSAPDKSGLPSDRFSAERTGGSVSTLTIQRTQQEDSAVYLCASSLGTSGYTDTQYFGPGTRLTVL.

The chain joins TRBV11-2 to TRBJ1-2; unclear D gene. Germline V gene data show CDR1 as SGHAT and CDR2 as FQNNGV. This CDR3 spans 14 amino acids. V was clipped by 1 base and J by 0 bases, with 6 bases between them. CDR3 sequence: CASSLGPTNYGYTF. CDR3 bases: TGTGCCAGCAGCTTAGGGCCCACTAACTATGGCTACACCTTC. The variable domain in full, with the rest retrieved from reference TRBV11-2 and TRBJ1-2, is EAGVAQSPRYKIIEKRQSVAFWCNPISGHATLYWYQQILGQGPKLLIQFQNNGVVDDSQLPKDRFSAERLKGVDSTLKIQPAKLEDSAVYLCASSLGPTNYGYTFGSGTRLTVV.

The rearrangement links TRBV4-1 to TRBJ1-1, with 7 positions matching TRBD1. The length of the CDR3 is 15 residues. V gave up 0 bases and J gave up 5 bases; unmatched junction bases: 6. Germline V lookup: CDR1 MGHRA, CDR2 YSYEKL. CDR3 in DNA: TGCGCCAGCAGCCAAGATTCAGGGGGATTAACTGAAGCTTTCTTT. This encodes CASSQDSGGLTEAFF.

The DNA of the CDR3 is TGTGCCAGCAGCGTAGGTGAGGGACAGACTGGAAACACCATATATTTT. This sequence encodes CASSVGEGQTGNTIYF. V gene TRBV9 combines with J gene TRBJ1-3; 7 bases agree with TRBD1. The CDR3 is 16 residues long. Germline CDR1 and CDR2: SGDLS and YYNGEE. After removal of 0 bases from V and 2 bases from J, the junction contained 5 bases not matched to a gene.

This chain connects TRBV7-2 to TRBJ1-4; D might be TRBD1 (5 bases). The CDR3 length is 16 residues. Germline values: CDR1 SGHTA, CDR2 FQGNSA. Trimming left V 1 base short and J 8 bases short, with 17 bases between. The CDR3 loop is CASSLVSVPGGEKLFF. In DNA form, the CDR3 reads TGTGCCAGCAGCTTAGTCTCTGTCCCTGGGGGGGAAAAACTGTTTTTT.

This clone was observed at least ten times. The rearrangement links TRBV5-6 to TRBJ1-2; D is undetermined. V lost 3 bases, J lost 4 bases, and 16 bases lay in between. Germline V gene data show CDR1 as SGHDT and CDR2 as YYEEEE. The CDR3 extends over 15 amino acids. The CDR3 DNA sequence: TGTGCCAGCAGCTGGGAGGAGGGATGGGGCTATGGCTACACCTTC. It encodes CASSWEEGWGYGYTF. Supplemented by reference TRBV5-6 and TRBJ1-2, the full variable domain reads DAGVTQSPTHLIKTRGQQVTLRCSPKSGHDTVSWYQQALGQGPQFIFQYYEEEERQRGNFPDRFSGHQFPNYSSELNVNALLLGDSALYLCASSWEEGWGYGYTFGSGTRLTVV.

The chain links TRBV13 to TRBJ2-4; 8 nucleotides agree with TRBD2. The germline CDR1 and CDR2 sequences are PRHDT and FYEKMQ (reference sequence). Unmatched junction bases numbered 5, after V lost 3 bases and J lost 1 base. CDR3 size: 16 residues. For the CDR3, the DNA is TGTGCCAGCAGCTTTGTGCGGGGGGAGGCCAAAAACATTCAGTACTTC. It translates to CASSFVRGEAKNIQYF.

V is TRBV6-1 and J is TRBJ1-1; 9 bases are shared with TRBD1. The CDR3 runs to 15 residues. CDR1 is MNHNS, CDR2 SASEGT, per germline. Trimming took 4 bases from V and 2 from J; bases not matched to a gene: 5. CDR3 protein: CASSGGQGRNTEAFF. The CDR3 nucleotides are TGTGCCAGCAGTGGCGGACAGGGGAGAAACACTGAAGCTTTCTTT.

The chain recombines TRBV19 with TRBJ1-5; no reliable D call. Between the trimmed V and J ends, which lost 3 bases and 7 bases, there was a span of 10 bases. Germline V gives CDR1 LNHDA, CDR2 SQIVND (reference sequence). This CDR3 region has 13 residues. The CDR3 spells CASSMIREQPQHF. Written as DNA, the CDR3 is TGTGCCAGTAGTATGATACGCGAGCAGCCCCAGCATTTT. Variable domain in full (rest from reference TRBV19 and TRBJ1-5): DGGITQSPKYLFRKEGQNVTLSCEQNLNHDAMYWYRQDPGQGLRLIYYSQIVNDFQKGDIAEGYSVSREKKESFPLTVTSAQKNPTAFYLCASSMIREQPQHFGDGTRLSIL.

This chain connects TRBV5-6 to TRBJ2-7; D is unresolved. The ends were cut back, 0 bases at V and 2 bases at J, with 9 bases in the middle. Germline V gene sequence: CDR1 SGHDT, CDR2 YYEEEE. This CDR3 spans 14 amino acids. CDR3 region: CASSLEPGTYEQYF. The CDR3 bases are TGTGCCAGCAGCTTGGAGCCAGGCACCTACGAGCAGTACTTC.

The chain carries TRBV2 and TRBJ2-5, with TRBD1 matching over 9 bases. This CDR3 is built from 12 residues. Germline V lookup: CDR1 SNHLY, CDR2 FYNNEI. V was clipped by 8 bases and J by 5 bases; unmatched bases: 3. This CDR3 is CASYRGHETQYF. CDR3 DNA sequence: TGTGCCAGCTACAGGGGGCATGAGACCCAGTACTTC.

The CDR3 spells CASSLDRVPNEKLFF. In DNA, the CDR3 is TGTGCCAGCAGCTTGGACAGGGTGCCTAATGAAAAACTGTTTTTT. This sequence joins TRBV5-4 and TRBJ1-4, with a possible D match to TRBD1 (6 bases). The CDR3 runs 15 residues. The germline gives CDR1 SGHNT, CDR2 YYREEE (reference sequence). V was clipped by 0 bases and J by 3 bases, with 9 bases between them.

The V gene is TRBV6-1, the J gene TRBJ2-7; 7 bases agree with TRBD1. Germline trimming cut 8 bases from V and 0 bases from J; bases unmatched to any gene: 7. The CDR3 is 14 amino acids. The V gene's germline CDR1 is MNHNS and CDR2 SASEGT. As DNA, the CDR3 is TGTGCCAGCTACAGACAGGGAAGCTCCTACGAGCAGTACTTC. Translation: CASYRQGSSYEQYF.

The table lists this clone with a count of one. V and J are TRBV5-1 and TRBJ2-3, with D maybe TRBD2 (6 bases). CDR1 is SGHRS, CDR2 YFSETQ, per germline. CDR3 size: 14 residues. Trimming cost V 3 bases and J 4 bases, with 12 bases left between them. This chain's CDR3 is CASSWGEAADTQYF. The CDR3 region has the DNA TGCGCCAGCAGCTGGGGGGAGGCCGCAGATACGCAGTATTTT. Full variable domain (missing parts from reference TRBV5-1 and TRBJ2-3): KAGVTQTPRYLIKTRGQQVTLSCSPISGHRSVSWYQQTPGQGLQFLFEYFSETQRNKGNFPGRFSGRQFSNSRSEMNVSTLELGDSALYLCASSWGEAADTQYFGPGTRLTVL.

The chain carries TRBV5-1 and TRBJ1-6; 9 nucleotides agree with TRBD1. Germline-derived CDR1 and CDR2 are SGHRS and YFSETQ. With 4 bases clipped from V and 7 bases from J, the junction kept 12 bases outside the gene matches. This CDR3 comprises 17 residues. CDR3 sequence reads: CASSPIQGALRNSPLHF. For the CDR3, the DNA is TGCGCCAGCAGCCCTATACAGGGGGCCTTAAGGAATTCACCCCTCCACTTT.

The chain recombines TRBV18 with TRBJ2-7; D uncertain. Germline assignment: CDR1 KGHSH and CDR2 LQKENI. The CDR3 runs to 14 residues. V was trimmed by 4 bases and J by 0 bases, leaving 10 bases between them. The CDR3 DNA reads TGTGCCAGCTCACGCCGAGATAGCTCCTACGAGCAGTACTTC. Translated: CASSRRDSSYEQYF.

The genes are TRBV10-3 and TRBJ1-5, with D uncertain. The germline V gene has CDR1 ENHRY and CDR2 SYGVKD. The CDR3 runs to 15 residues. V lost 3 bases and J 9 bases, leaving 18 bases between the germline ends. The CDR3 spells CAISEYRPEEGPQHF. Written as DNA, the CDR3 is TGTGCCATCAGTGAATACCGCCCCGAGGAGGGGCCCCAGCATTTT.

This chain links TRBV28 with TRBJ2-5; D call uncertain. The J call is in doubt because the DNA end fits TRBJ2-7 better. The germline V gene has CDR1 MDHEN and CDR2 SYDVKM. The CDR3 extends over 12 amino acids. This CDR3 reads CASSSIAYEQYF. The CDR3 DNA sequence: TGTGCCAGCAGTTCGATTGCCTACGAGCAGTACTTC.

The V call is TRBV9, the J call TRBJ2-5, with D perhaps matching TRBD1 (5 bases). The CDR3 runs to 14 residues. CDR1 is SGDLS and CDR2 is YYNGEE in the germline V gene. Trimming took 0 bases from V and 3 from J, leaving 9 bases between them. CDR3 protein: CASSVAAGKETQYF. For the CDR3, the DNA is TGTGCCAGCAGCGTAGCGGCAGGGAAAGAGACCCAGTACTTC.

This clone occurred a few times. The chain uses TRBV7-9 and TRBJ1-6; possibly TRBD1 for D (5 bases). CDR1 SEHNR and CDR2 FQNEAQ come from the germline V gene (reference sequence). The V end was cut by 1 base, the J end by 9 bases, with 13 bases between. The CDR3 is 15 residues long. CDR3 in amino acids: CASSLEGRVGSPLHF. As DNA, the CDR3 is TGTGCCAGCAGCTTAGAAGGCAGGGTGGGTTCACCCCTCCACTTT.